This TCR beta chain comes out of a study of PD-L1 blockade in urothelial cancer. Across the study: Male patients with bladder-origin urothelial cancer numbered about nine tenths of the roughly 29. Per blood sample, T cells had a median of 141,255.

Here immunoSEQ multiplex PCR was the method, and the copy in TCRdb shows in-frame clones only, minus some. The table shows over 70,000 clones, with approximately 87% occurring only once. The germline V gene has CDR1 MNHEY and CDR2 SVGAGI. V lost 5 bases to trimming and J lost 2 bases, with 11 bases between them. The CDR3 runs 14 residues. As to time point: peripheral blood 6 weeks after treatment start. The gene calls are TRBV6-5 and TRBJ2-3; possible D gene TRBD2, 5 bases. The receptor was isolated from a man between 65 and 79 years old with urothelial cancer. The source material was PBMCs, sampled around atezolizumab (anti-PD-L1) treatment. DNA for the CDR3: TGTGCCAGCAGTCAGGACTTGAACACAGATACGCAGTATTTT. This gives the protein CASSQDLNTDTQYF.